The clone carrying this TCR beta chain was detected once. The data were taken from a study of blood T cell repertoires in COVID-19. Across the whole study: The United States, Italy and Spain supplied acute and convalescent COVID-19 samples. PBMCs, B-cell-depleted T cells, or T cells were the source of the cDNA or gDNA that made up the material.

Germline CDR1 SGHNT, CDR2 YENEEA. The length of the CDR3 is 16 residues. V shed 5 bases and J 3 bases; nucleotides not matched to a gene: 10. Original methodology: Researchers report that nucleated cell counts were estimated from reference gene primer amplification. Libraries were prepared by immunoSEQ multiplex PCR; TCRdb keeps only in-frame clonotypes and omits some of them. V and J calls and clone size are those listed in that table; D and trimming were worked out from the DNA. This sample has 140,000 or so clones, with 80% found just once. The sequencing sample was made of peripheral blood. The rearrangement joins TRBV11-3 to TRBJ1-3; 7 positions agree with TRBD1. The origin of this receptor is a man between 65 and 79 years old who had recovered from COVID-19. The CDR3 sequence: CASSPQDRWFGNTIYF. The CDR3 bases are TGTGCCAGCAGCCCCCAGGACAGGTGGTTTGGAAACACCATATATTTT.